What follows is one T cell receptor beta chain and its context. Its matching antigen is unknown. This entry comes from a study of OX40 agonist ivuxolimab in advanced cancers. About the study: The dose-escalation cohort was roughly 83% male, with a mean age of about 58 years, ranging about 23 to 80.

The germline V gene encodes CDR1 PRHDT and CDR2 FYEKMQ (reference sequence). The CDR3 is 17 amino acids. Losses at the gene ends were 3 bases for V and 3 bases for J; bases not matched to a gene: 5. Autoimmune disease history or systemic immunosuppression was exclusionary. Clones were read by immunoSEQ multiplex PCR, and TCRdb kept only the in-frame ones, dropping some. The sample contains 60,000 to 75,000 clones, roughly four fifths of which appear only once. Overall study results and limits: Expansion of clones was among the lowest in partial responders at 0.1-3.0 mg/kg.

This TCR came from an adult with an advanced solid tumor such as melanoma, head and neck, liver or kidney cancer. Source: CD4+ or CD8+ T cells sorted from blood, taken in a trial of the OX40 agonist ivuxolimab. The rearrangement joins TRBV13 to TRBJ2-1; the match to TRBD2 covers 13 bases. The CDR3: CASSLTRTSGGYNEQFF. CDR3 DNA sequence: TGTGCCAGCAGCTTGACCAGGACTAGCGGGGGCTACAATGAGCAGTTCTTC.